Listed below are T cell receptor beta chains from one sample, sequenced in a study of blood T cell repertoires in COVID-19. Assay: immunoSEQ multiplex PCR; the TCRdb copy retains only in-frame clones and omits some. This sample has about 480,000 clones, with roughly 90% found just once. Sequenced: PBMCs or T cells enriched from blood (not recorded which). All receptors derive from a middle-aged woman who had recovered from COVID-19. Both conserved end residues are part of each CDR3. A D gene is named only where the DNA matches it firmly. Expanded clones are given a class, and other clones once, few, many or no size at all.

J: TRBJ2-1; D: TRBD2; size: .; V: TRBV3-1/TRBV3-2; CDR3: CASSPTTWGGLAGNEQFF; DNA: TGTGCCAGCAGCCCGACGACCTGGGGGGGACTAGCAGGCAATGAGCAGTTCTTC
J: TRBJ1-5; D: .; size: .; V: TRBV5-6; CDR3: CASSPGGTQPQHF; DNA: TGTGCCAGCAGCCCCGGAGGGACTCAGCCCCAGCATTTT
J: TRBJ2-5; D: TRBD2; size: .; V: TRBV5-1; CDR3: CASSLDLAAWETQYF; DNA: TGCGCCAGCAGCTTGGACCTAGCGGCCTGGGAGACCCAGTACTTC
J: TRBJ1-1; D: TRBD1; size: .; V: TRBV2; CDR3: CASSEGTGVEAFF; DNA: TGTGCCAGCAGTGAAGGGACAGGCGTTGAAGCTTTCTTT
J: TRBJ2-1; D: .; size: .; V: TRBV18; CDR3: CASSLLVPLDSYNEQFF; DNA: TGTGCCAGCTCTCTACTAGTCCCGCTAGACTCCTACAATGAGCAGTTCTTC
J: TRBJ2-1; D: TRBD2; size: .; V: TRBV7-2; CDR3: CASSFAGGSYNEQFF; DNA: TGTGCCAGCAGCTTTGCGGGAGGCTCCTACAATGAGCAGTTCTTC
J: TRBJ1-4; D: .; size: .; V: TRBV20-1; CDR3: CSFSGVEKLFF; DNA: TGCAGTTTTTCAGGGGTAGAAAAACTGTTTTTT
J: TRBJ2-7; D: .; size: .; V: TRBV7-9; CDR3: CASSRDTAYEQYF; DNA: TGTGCCAGCAGCCGGGACACAGCCTACGAGCAGTACTTC
J: TRBJ2-2; D: .; size: .; V: TRBV10-2; CDR3: CASRGTGGGELFF; DNA: TGCGCCAGCAGGGGGACCGGGGGCGGGGAGCTGTTTTTT
J: TRBJ1-2; D: TRBD1; size: few; V: TRBV5-1; CDR3: CASSWGTGNYGYTF; DNA: TGCGCCAGCAGCTGGGGGACAGGAAACTATGGCTACACCTTC
J: TRBJ2-5; D: TRBD2; size: once; V: TRBV29-1; CDR3: CSVERIRPTSEQETQYF; DNA: TGCAGCGTTGAACGTATTAGGCCCACTAGCGAGCAAGAGACCCAGTACTTC
J: TRBJ2-7; D: .; size: .; V: TRBV2; CDR3: CASRQGLTSGPYEQYF; DNA: TGTGCCAGCCGACAGGGACTCACTAGCGGACCCTACGAGCAGTACTTC
J: TRBJ2-5; D: TRBD1; size: .; V: TRBV19; CDR3: CASSISGTGRVAQYF; DNA: TGTGCCAGTAGTATCTCCGGGACAGGGAGGGTAGCCCAGTACTTC
J: TRBJ1-4; D: TRBD1; size: .; V: TRBV5-6; CDR3: CASSHRQGAIDNEKLFF; DNA: TGTGCCAGCAGCCATCGACAGGGGGCGATTGACAATGAAAAACTGTTTTTT
J: TRBJ2-3; D: .; size: .; V: TRBV9; CDR3: CASSVEGVGTDTQYF; DNA: TGTGCCAGCAGCGTAGAGGGAGTCGGCACAGATACGCAGTATTTT
J: TRBJ1-5; D: .; size: .; V: TRBV7-2; CDR3: CASSPRGGNQPQHF; DNA: TGTGCCAGCAGCCCCAGGGGAGGCAATCAGCCCCAGCATTTT
J: TRBJ1-2; D: .; size: .; V: TRBV30; CDR3: CAWSFRDSYGYTF; DNA: TGTGCCTGGAGTTTCCGGGACTCGTATGGCTACACCTTC
J: TRBJ2-1; D: TRBD1; size: .; V: TRBV7-9; CDR3: CASSSDRGHIDEQFF; DNA: TGTGCCAGCAGCTCAGACAGGGGGCATATCGATGAGCAGTTCTTC
J: TRBJ1-1; D: .; size: once; V: TRBV18; CDR3: CASSPISSVNTEAFF; DNA: TGTGCCAGCTCACCAATTTCTTCGGTGAACACTGAAGCTTTCTTT
J: TRBJ1-2; D: TRBD1; size: .; V: TRBV5-4; CDR3: CASSLDGRGYGYTF; DNA: TGTGCCAGCAGCTTGGATGGCAGGGGGTATGGCTACACCTTC
J: TRBJ2-1; D: .; size: few; V: TRBV7-2; CDR3: CASSLPGITSTSEQFF; DNA: TGTGCCAGCAGCTTACCAGGGATAACTTCCACAAGTGAGCAGTTCTTC
J: TRBJ2-7; D: TRBD2; size: .; V: TRBV25-1; CDR3: CASSFREGRPYEQYF; DNA: TGTGCCAGCAGTTTTCGGGAGGGCCGGCCCTACGAGCAGTACTTC
J: TRBJ2-7; D: .; size: .; V: TRBV4-3; CDR3: CASSQSEGYEQYF; DNA: TGCGCCAGCAGCCAGTCAGAGGGCTACGAGCAGTACTTC
J: TRBJ1-5; D: TRBD1; size: .; V: TRBV2; CDR3: CASSRDSETQYSNQPQHF; DNA: TGTGCCAGCAGTCGGGACAGCGAAACCCAATATAGCAATCAGCCCCAGCATTTT
J: TRBJ1-3; D: .; size: .; V: TRBV7-6; CDR3: CASSLFSRGAAGNTIYF; DNA: TGTGCCAGCAGCTTATTTAGTCGGGGGGCTGCTGGAAACACCATATATTTT
J: TRBJ2-7; D: .; size: .; V: TRBV19; CDR3: CASAPGNDYEQYF; DNA: TGTGCCAGTGCTCCCGGGAACGACTACGAGCAGTACTTC
J: TRBJ2-2; D: TRBD2; size: .; V: TRBV3-1/TRBV3-2; CDR3: CASSQVVGLAGVGELFF; DNA: TGTGCCAGCAGCCAAGTTGTAGGACTAGCGGGAGTCGGGGAGCTGTTTTTT
J: TRBJ1-1; D: .; size: .; V: TRBV11-2; CDR3: CASSDTTEAFF; DNA: TGTGCCAGCAGCGACACTACTGAAGCTTTCTTT
J: TRBJ2-7; D: TRBD1; size: .; V: TRBV29-1; CDR3: CSVDRRQGRVSEQYF; DNA: TGCAGCGTTGATAGGCGACAGGGTCGAGTATCCGAGCAGTACTTC
J: TRBJ2-1; D: TRBD1; size: .; V: TRBV18; CDR3: CASSPRQGEGEQFF; DNA: TGTGCCAGCTCACCGCGACAGGGAGAGGGTGAGCAGTTCTTC
J: TRBJ2-7; D: TRBD2; size: .; V: TRBV7-2; CDR3: CASSLSRGRAGEQYF; DNA: TGTGCCAGCAGCTTATCGCGCGGGAGGGCAGGCGAGCAGTACTTC
J: TRBJ2-7; D: TRBD2; size: few; V: TRBV6-1; CDR3: CASSEGTGLAGYEQYF; DNA: TGTGCCAGCAGTGAAGGAACGGGACTAGCGGGTTACGAGCAGTACTTC
J: TRBJ1-2; D: TRBD1; size: .; V: TRBV7-2; CDR3: CASCPGTGYGYTF; DNA: TGTGCCAGCTGCCCCGGGACAGGCTATGGCTACACCTTC
J: TRBJ2-7; D: TRBD1; size: .; V: TRBV7-2; CDR3: CASSLVRTGGAKNEQYF; DNA: TGTGCCAGCAGCTTAGTGCGAACAGGGGGCGCGAAAAACGAGCAGTACTTC
J: TRBJ1-4; D: TRBD1; size: .; V: TRBV4-1; CDR3: CASSQELGNRGNEKLFF; DNA: TGCGCCAGCAGCCAAGAATTAGGGAACAGGGGGAATGAAAAACTGTTTTTT
J: TRBJ2-5; D: TRBD2; size: once; V: TRBV16; CDR3: CASSPIRPSGTQETQYF; DNA: TGTGCCAGCAGCCCGATAAGGCCTAGCGGGACCCAAGAGACCCAGTACTTC
J: TRBJ2-4; D: .; size: .; V: TRBV5-1; CDR3: CASQGPLAKNIQYF; DNA: TGCGCCAGCCAGGGGCCTCTAGCCAAAAACATTCAGTACTTC
J: TRBJ1-6; D: .; size: .; V: TRBV5-1; CDR3: CASSQGQQNSPLHF; DNA: TGCGCCAGCAGCCAAGGACAGCAGAATTCACCCCTCCACTTT
J: TRBJ2-1; D: TRBD2; size: .; V: TRBV7-2; CDR3: CASSPRTSGRAIEQFF; DNA: TGTGCCAGCAGTCCTAGGACTAGCGGGAGGGCCATTGAGCAGTTCTTC
J: TRBJ2-3; D: .; size: .; V: TRBV7-9; CDR3: CASSNTYGQYF; DNA: TGTGCCAGCAGTAATACGTACGGGCAGTATTTT
J: TRBJ2-1; D: TRBD2; size: .; V: TRBV10-2; CDR3: CASKPQGLAGDNEQFF; DNA: TGCGCCAGCAAACCCCAGGGACTAGCGGGGGACAATGAGCAGTTCTTC
J: TRBJ2-1; D: TRBD2; size: .; V: TRBV6-5; CDR3: CASRRIAGGVIEQFF; DNA: TGTGCCAGCAGACGGATAGCGGGAGGGGTCATTGAGCAGTTCTTC
J: TRBJ2-7; D: TRBD1; size: .; V: TRBV3-1/TRBV3-2; CDR3: CASSPPTGYEQYF; DNA: TGTGCCAGCAGCCCCCCGACAGGGTACGAGCAGTACTTC
J: TRBJ2-7; D: TRBD2; size: .; V: TRBV6-4; CDR3: CASSDPLASGSGYEQYF; DNA: TGTGCCAGCAGTGACCCCTTGGCTAGCGGGAGTGGGTACGAGCAGTACTTC
J: TRBJ2-1; D: TRBD1; size: .; V: TRBV27; CDR3: CASSRQGAPNEQFF; DNA: TGTGCCAGCAGTCGACAGGGGGCGCCTAATGAGCAGTTCTTC
J: TRBJ1-2; D: .; size: .; V: TRBV19; CDR3: CATSARGEGGNYGYTF; DNA: TGTGCCACTTCGGCCAGGGGCGAAGGAGGTAACTATGGCTACACCTTC
J: TRBJ2-2; D: TRBD2; size: .; V: TRBV19; CDR3: CASSGREGSGRAGTGELFF; DNA: TGTGCCAGTAGTGGTCGGGAAGGTAGCGGGAGGGCGGGCACCGGGGAGCTGTTTTTT
J: TRBJ1-2; D: .; size: few; V: TRBV4-1; CDR3: CASSQERGHYGYTF; DNA: TGCGCCAGCAGCCAAGAGCGGGGGCACTATGGCTACACCTTC
J: TRBJ1-6; D: TRBD1; size: .; V: TRBV11-3; CDR3: CASSPGQGFSPLHF; DNA: TGTGCCAGCAGCCCGGGACAGGGGTTTTCACCCCTCCACTTT
J: TRBJ1-1; D: TRBD1; size: .; V: TRBV15; CDR3: CATSSRTGVGTEAFF; DNA: TGTGCCACCAGCAGCAGAACAGGGGTAGGCACTGAAGCTTTCTTT
J: TRBJ1-2; D: TRBD1; size: once; V: TRBV19; CDR3: CASSIQGARGYTF; DNA: TGTGCCAGTAGTATACAGGGGGCGAGGGGCTACACCTTC
J: TRBJ1-2; D: .; size: .; V: TRBV6-5; CDR3: CASSRGFYGYTF; DNA: TGTGCCAGCAGCCGGGGGTTCTATGGCTACACCTTC
J: TRBJ2-5; D: .; size: .; V: TRBV2; CDR3: CASSWFRQETQYF; DNA: TGTGCCAGCAGTTGGTTCAGGCAAGAGACCCAGTACTTC
J: TRBJ2-7; D: TRBD2; size: .; V: TRBV11-2; CDR3: CASSLVRGRAYEQYF; DNA: TGTGCCAGCAGCTTGGTTCGAGGGAGGGCCTACGAGCAGTACTTC